This T cell receptor beta chain appears in the sequencing data of a study of blood T cell repertoires in COVID-19. Repertoires were generated with immunoSEQ multiplex PCR, while TCRdb's copy carries only in-frame clones and drops some. The repertoire holds 50,000 or so clones, with approximately 83% as singletons. The sequenced sample was peripheral blood. This TCR came from a man in his forties or fifties with acute or convalescent COVID-19.

The CDR3 loop is CASSLGTYTEAFF. CDR3 nucleotide sequence: TGTGCCAGCAGCTTGGGCACTTACACTGAAGCTTTCTTT. V gene TRBV5-8 combines with J gene TRBJ1-1, with D unclear. CDR3 length: 13 amino acids. CDR1 and CDR2 (germline): SGHTS, YDEGEE. Trimming took off 0 bases at V and 3 bases at J, with 6 bases between the two ends.